This passage covers 32 T cell receptor beta chains from one sample sequenced in a study of Graves' ophthalmopathy and Graves' hyperthyroidism. Scientists amplified the TCR beta CDR3 regions from RNA transcripts. The library came from an HTBI-primed first-round RT-PCR and a second-round multiplex PCR. Using its own MiXCR run on the multiplex PCR reads, TCRdb lists one record per CDR3 protein. Here the sample spans about 1.2 million distinct CDR3 sequences, roughly 35% being singletons. The source material was peripheral blood or thyroid tissue (not recorded which). Receptors originate from an adult man with Graves' hyperthyroidism.

This clonotype was seen at least ten times. V is TRBV15 and J is TRBJ1-1; D call uncertain. This CDR3 has 14 residues. V dropped 1 base and J dropped 1 base, with 7 bases sitting between them. Germline CDR1 is LNHNV and CDR2 is YYDKDF (reference sequence). DNA for the CDR3: TGTGCCACCAGCAGAGCGGGCGGGAACACTGAAGCTTTCTTT. This encodes CATSRAGGNTEAFF. The complete variable domain, with remaining parts taken from reference TRBV15 and TRBJ1-1, reads DAMVIQNPRYQVTQFGKPVTLSCSQTLNHNVMYWYQQKSSQAPKLLFHYYDKDFNNEADTPDNFQSRRPNTSFCFLDIRSPGLGDTAMYLCATSRAGGNTEAFFGQGTRLTVV.

A single count supports this clonotype. The chain is built from TRBV20-1 and TRBJ1-2; the D is unclear. From germline, CDR1 is DFQATT and CDR2 SNEGSKA (reference sequence). The CDR3 has 12 residues. Trimming cost V 4 bases and J 10 bases, with 16 bases left between them. The CDR3 bases are TGCAGTGCTACGCCTCTCCTAGAGGTCTACACCTTC. It encodes CSATPLLEVYTF.

This chain connects TRBV13 to TRBJ1-1; D unclear. The CDR3 has 11 amino acids. Germline V gene sequence: CDR1 PRHDT, CDR2 FYEKMQ (reference sequence). V lost 1 base and J lost 8, with 5 bases in between. The CDR3 DNA reads TGTGCCAGCAGCTTAGAGAGGGAAGCTTTCTTT. This sequence encodes CASSLEREAFF.

This clonotype has just one count. The V call is TRBV20-1, the J call TRBJ1-2, with 8 positions matching TRBD1. Unmatched junction bases numbered 3, after V lost 4 bases and J lost 2 bases. Germline-derived CDR1 and CDR2 are DFQATT and SNEGSKA (reference sequence). The CDR3 runs to 13 residues. CDR3 coding DNA: TGCAGTGCTACAGGGGGCTTAAACTATGGCTACACCTTC. Translation gives CSATGGLNYGYTF.

This clonotype came up many times. This chain joins TRBV9 and TRBJ1-2, with D perhaps matching TRBD1 (5 bases). The V and J ends lost 0 bases and 8 bases respectively, with 14 bases between them. Germline V gene sequence: CDR1 SGDLS, CDR2 YYNGEE. CDR3 length: 14 residues. The CDR3 region has the DNA TGTGCCAGCAGCGTAGACGGGGGATTCGCGGGCTACACCTTC. Its translation is CASSVDGGFAGYTF. The full variable domain, with the rest looked up from reference TRBV9 and TRBJ1-2, is DSGVTQTPKHLITATGQRVTLRCSPRSGDLSVYWYQQSLDQGLQFLIQYYNGEERAKGNILERFSAQQFPDLHSELNLSSLELGDSALYFCASSVDGGFAGYTFGSGTRLTVV.

CDR3 loop: CSARFFRLDGSTDTQYF. CDR3 bases: TGCAGTGCTAGATTCTTTCGGCTAGACGGTAGCACAGATACGCAGTATTTT. V is TRBV20-1 and J is TRBJ2-3, with unresolved D. The germline V gene encodes CDR1 DFQATT and CDR2 SNEGSKA (reference sequence). V was cut by 2 bases and J by 0 bases, with 18 bases left in between. This CDR3 has 17 residues.

The rearrangement links TRBV25-1 to TRBJ1-6; the match to TRBD1 covers 8 bases. CDR1 is MGHDK, CDR2 SYGVNS, per germline. Trimming at V came to 6 bases and at J to 10 bases, leaving 14 bases not matched to a gene. The CDR3 totals 16 residues. The CDR3 protein is CASRGPATGDGSPLHF. The CDR3 nucleotides are TGTGCCAGCAGGGGACCGGCGACAGGGGATGGGTCACCCCTCCACTTT.

V usage is TRBV9 and J usage is TRBJ1-1; D is uncertain. The CDR3 has 15 amino acids. The germline gives CDR1 SGDLS, CDR2 YYNGEE. V gave up 3 bases and J gave up 7 bases, with 19 bases separating them. The DNA of the CDR3 is TGTGCCAGCAGCGCCGTAGCGGGCTCGGGCGGTGAAGCTTTCTTT. Translating it yields CASSAVAGSGGEAFF.

The rearrangement uses TRBV10-3 and TRBJ2-5; 7 positions match TRBD1. This CDR3 has 13 amino acids. J gave up 5 bases and V 10 bases, and 10 bases lay outside the gene matches. From germline, CDR1 is ENHRY and CDR2 SYGVKD. The CDR3 DNA reads TGTGCCACCAGACAGGGCCTCGTGGAGACCCAGTACTTC. This gives the protein CATRQGLVETQYF.

Note on this clonotype: The junction shows a germline mismatch at one end, possibly a read error. The chain links TRBV10-3 to TRBJ1-1, with a tentative D call TRBD1 (6 bases). The CDR3 length is 18 residues. CDR1 ENHRY and CDR2 SYGVKD come from the germline V gene. The CDR3 sequence: CASSFDPGVRGGNTEAFF. The CDR3, as DNA: TGTGCCAGCAGTTTTGACCCGGGAGTCAGGGGAGGGAACACTGAAGCTTTCTTT.

The genes are TRBV12-3 or TRBV12-4 and TRBJ1-5, with a possible D match to TRBD1 (6 bases). The CDR3 consists of 17 residues. Trimming removed 5 bases at V and 0 bases at J, with 17 bases between. In DNA form, the CDR3 reads TGTGCCAGCAGTCGGGGGCAGGGCATCTATAGCAATCAGCCCCAGCATTTT. Translated, it gives CASSRGQGIYSNQPQHF.

In nucleotides, the CDR3 is TGTGCCACCAGTGATACTAGCCAGGAGAACAATGAGCAGTTCTTC. The encoded protein is CATSDTSQENNEQFF. The J gene is TRBJ2-1, the V gene TRBV24-1, with D possibly being TRBD2 (6 bases). V was shortened by 3 bases and J by 5 bases, with 13 bases between the two germline ends. This CDR3 is 15 amino acids long. Germline V gives CDR1 KGHDR, CDR2 SFDVKD.

This clonotype was seen repeatedly, ten times or more. The chain couples TRBV15 to TRBJ1-1; no firm D call. V lost 2 bases and J 0 bases, leaving 10 bases between the germline ends. There are 15 residues in the CDR3. The germline gives CDR1 LNHNV, CDR2 YYDKDF (reference sequence). CDR3 nucleotides: TGTGCCACCAGCAGACGTACGGGGATGAACACTGAAGCTTTCTTT. As protein: CATSRRTGMNTEAFF. Full variable domain (outside the CDR3, taken from reference TRBV15 and TRBJ1-1): DAMVIQNPRYQVTQFGKPVTLSCSQTLNHNVMYWYQQKSSQAPKLLFHYYDKDFNNEADTPDNFQSRRPNTSFCFLDIRSPGLGDTAMYLCATSRRTGMNTEAFFGQGTRLTVV.

This sequence joins TRBV27 and TRBJ1-5; TRBD1 might be the D (6 bases). Trimming stripped 10 bases from V and 9 bases from J, with 19 bases between. The CDR3 is 13 residues long. Germline CDR1 reads MNHEY; CDR2 reads SMNVEV (reference sequence). The chain's CDR3 is CATSRDTGGPQHF. CDR3 DNA: TGTGCCACCTCGCGGGACACCGGCGGGCCCCAGCATTTT.

Details on this clonotype: Possible read error: a much larger clone is one base away. The rearrangement joins TRBV7-2 to TRBJ1-5; D is undetermined. The CDR3 extends over 15 amino acids. In germline, CDR1 is SGHTA, CDR2 FQGNSA. The CDR3 bases are TGTGCCGGCAGCTTAGAAGGAGTACGAGAACAGCCCCAGCATTTT. Encoded protein: CAGSLEGVREQPQHF.

With respect to this clonotype: A junction boundary mismatches the germline segment, possibly from a read error. The chain carries TRBV10-3 and TRBJ1-1, with TRBD1 matching 8 bases. CDR3 length: 15 residues. From germline, CDR1 is ENHRY and CDR2 SYGVKD. CDR3 region: CASSYSGGLNTEAFF. The CDR3 DNA reads TGTGCCAGCAGTTACTCAGGGGGCCTTAACACTGAAGCTTTCTTT.

Note on this clonotype: The germline gene is not matched at one end of the junction; a read error may be the cause. The chain combines TRBV12-3 or TRBV12-4 with TRBJ1-2; a weak D match, TRBD1 (5 bases). The CDR3 has 13 amino acids. The CDR3 is CASSLSGLSGHTF. The CDR3 DNA reads TGTGCCAGCAGTTTATCAGGGTTGAGTGGCCACACCTTC.

About this clonotype: No conserved phenylalanine or tryptophan is present at the end of the CDR3, so a read error is the likely explanation. The DNA is left out, because the CDR3 cannot be placed on it with certainty; the CDR3 is given as TCRdb lists it. The V and J genes are TRBV10-1 and TRBJ1-4. Germline CDR1 and CDR2: WNHNN and SYGVQD (reference sequence). Ends included, the CDR3 has 8 residues. Here the CDR3 reads CASRDNNY.

This clonotype came up many times. This chain links TRBV16 with TRBJ1-5; D is possibly TRBD1 (5 bases). The CDR3 is 15 residues long. The germline gives CDR1 KGHSY, CDR2 FQNENV. The germline V and J ends were trimmed by 0 bases and 3 bases, with 9 bases remaining between them. The CDR3 DNA follows: TGTGCCAGCAGCCAATCTCCAGGGAACAATCAGCCCCAGCATTTT. The encoded protein is CASSQSPGNNQPQHF.

For this clonotype: Being one base from a much bigger clone, this may be a read error. V is TRBV7-2 and J is TRBJ2-5, with 12 bases fitting TRBD2. V shed 4 bases and J 9 bases; nucleotides not matched to a gene: 12. Looked up from germline, CDR1 is SGHTA and CDR2 is FQGNSA. This CDR3 spans 16 amino acids. CDR3 coding DNA: TGTGCCAGCAGCTCCTATCTAGCGGGGGGGCGGGAGGCCCAGTACTTC. Translation: CASSSYLAGGREAQYF. The whole variable domain, remainder taken from reference TRBV7-2 and TRBJ2-5, is GAGVSQSPSNKVTEKGKDVELRCDPISGHTALYWYRQSLGQGLEFLIYFQGNSAPDKSGLPSDRFSAERTGGSVSTLTIQRTQQEDSAVYLCASSSYLAGGREAQYFGPGTRLLVL.

The V and J genes are TRBV10-2 and TRBJ2-5; D gene uncertain. Trimming took 0 bases from V and 5 from J, leaving 4 bases between them. CDR1 is WSHSY, CDR2 SAAADI, per germline. This CDR3 comprises 12 residues. This CDR3 reads CASSESRETQYF. The CDR3, as DNA: TGCGCCAGCAGTGAGTCACGGGAGACCCAGTACTTC.

The J gene is TRBJ1-2, the V gene TRBV10-3; a weak D match, TRBD1 (6 bases). The germline gives CDR1 ENHRY, CDR2 SYGVKD. Trimming removed 5 bases from V and 6 bases from J, with 22 bases in between. The CDR3 length is 16 residues. Written as DNA, the CDR3 is TGTGCCATCAGTCGCGACAGGTTCATCGTCGCGGATGGCTACACCTTC. Residues: CAISRDRFIVADGYTF.

The V gene is TRBV25-1, the J gene TRBJ2-7, with D perhaps TRBD1 or TRBD2 (6 bases each). V was clipped by 4 bases and J by 2 bases, with 30 bases between them. Germline V gene sequence: CDR1 MGHDK, CDR2 SYGVNS. The CDR3 spans 20 residues. This CDR3 is CASSARGLGGTTPSTYEQYF. The CDR3, as DNA: TGTGCCAGCAGTGCTAGAGGCTTAGGGGGGACAACCCCGTCAACCTACGAGCAGTACTTC.

This clonotype has a single count. The chain recombines TRBV29-1 with TRBJ1-2; 12 bases fit TRBD1. V lost 4 bases to trimming and J lost 7 bases; unmatched junction nucleotides: 4. This CDR3 contains 13 residues. Per germline, CDR1 SQVTM and CDR2 ANQGSEA. The CDR3 DNA sequence: TGCAGCGTTGTGGGACAGGGGGCGGCTGGCTACACCTTC. Protein product: CSVVGQGAAGYTF. Combining the CDR3 with reference TRBV29-1 and TRBJ1-2 gives the whole variable domain SAVISQKPSRDICQRGTSLTIQCQVDSQVTMMFWYRQQPGQSLTLIATANQGSEATYESGFVIDKFPISRPNLTFSTLTVSNMSPEDSSIYLCSVVGQGAAGYTFGSGTRLTVV.

The chain is built from TRBV10-3 and TRBJ2-5; possible D gene TRBD2, 5 bases. Germline values: CDR1 ENHRY, CDR2 SYGVKD. The CDR3 loop spans 12 amino acids. The CDR3 coding sequence is TGTGTCAGCAGAAGCGGTGAGAAGACCCAGTACTTC. Translated, it gives CVSRSGEKTQYF.

With regard to this clonotype: A junction end diverges from the germline sequence, so it may reflect a read error. The J gene is TRBJ2-2, the V gene TRBV2; possible D gene TRBD2, 5 bases. The germline CDR1 and CDR2 sequences are SNHLY and FYNNEI. The CDR3 is made up of 14 amino acids. In DNA form, the CDR3 reads TGTGCCAGCAGTATTGCTTACGACACCGGGGAGCCGTTTTTT. It yields the protein CASSIAYDTGEPFF.

This clonotype appeared a few times. V is TRBV25-1 and J is TRBJ1-6; TRBD1 agrees at 9 bases. The CDR3 runs 14 residues. Trimming took 6 bases from V and 9 from J; bases not matched to a gene: 6. The V gene's germline CDR1 is MGHDK and CDR2 SYGVNS. The CDR3 reads CASSGQGLGSPLHF. Written as DNA, the CDR3 is TGTGCCAGCAGCGGACAGGGGTTGGGTTCACCCCTCCACTTT.

V and J are TRBV12-3 or TRBV12-4 and TRBJ2-2; D unclear. The CDR3 covers 11 residues. With 6 bases removed from V and 9 bases from J, the gap between germline ends came to 8 bases. The CDR3 coding sequence is TGTGCCAGCAGCAGAGCTAGGGAGCTGTTTTTT. Encoded protein: CASSRARELFF.

To note about this clonotype: This sequence may be a read error, since a much larger clone differs from it by one base. The chain carries TRBV7-9 and TRBJ2-5, with D possibly being TRBD2 (6 bases). Trimming took 4 bases from V and 5 from J, leaving 17 bases between them. Per germline, CDR1 SEHNR and CDR2 FQNEAQ (reference sequence). This CDR3 is built from 15 residues. CDR3 sequence (DNA): TGTGCCAGCAGCTCTATAGTCCTGGGGAGGGAGACCCAGTACTTC. Translation gives CASSSIVLGRETQYF.

J is TRBJ2-7 and V is TRBV6-5, with unresolved D. Looked up from germline, CDR1 is MNHEY and CDR2 is SVGAGI. V was shortened by 4 bases and J by 0 bases, with 13 bases between the two germline ends. CDR3 size: 15 residues. CDR3 coding DNA: TGTGCCAGCAGTTTAAGTCGGTTACCCTCCTACGAGCAGTACTTC. Its translation: CASSLSRLPSYEQYF.

This clonotype was counted at least ten times. DNA for the CDR3: TGTGCCACCAGCAGTACGACTAGCGGGACCGCAGAGACCCAGTACTTC. Its translation is CATSSTTSGTAETQYF. This chain uses TRBV15 with TRBJ2-5; 11 positions match TRBD2. The V segment lost 3 bases and the J segment 4 bases; nucleotides outside the gene matches: 7. Germline CDR1 and CDR2: LNHNV and YYDKDF (reference sequence). The CDR3 runs 16 residues.

This clonotype was seen at least ten times. The V and J genes are TRBV29-1 and TRBJ2-5; D is perhaps TRBD1 (6 bases). The CDR3 length is 13 residues. The V end was cut by 7 bases, the J end by 0 bases, with 12 bases between. Germline values: CDR1 SQVTM, CDR2 ANQGSEA. In DNA, the CDR3 is TGCAGCGCCCCGGGACAAGACCAAGAGACCCAGTACTTC. Its protein is CSAPGQDQETQYF.